Below, 14 T cell receptor beta chains from the same sample are listed, as sequenced in a study of shared clonotypes between healthy human individuals. Clones were sequenced by immunoSEQ multiplex PCR, and TCRdb holds only the in-frame ones, with some missing. The top ten clones hold less than 2% of a sample with over 2,000,000 clones, around 93% of them seen once. The naive CD8 population came from CD45RO-negative cells selected for CCR7, without terminally differentiated effector memory CD45RA+ cells. The specimen was naive CD8+ T cells from PBMCs. These receptor sequences come from a man between 18 and 35 years old in good health. Some clones in this sample may be carry-over from other donors' samples.

The chain joins TRBV19 to TRBJ2-7, with TRBD2 as a possible D gene (6 bases). V was clipped by 3 bases and J by 5 bases, with 17 bases between them. The CDR3 is 15 amino acids. Germline assignment: CDR1 LNHDA and CDR2 SQIVND (reference sequence). CDR3 sequence reads: CASSIGTGVGNEQYF. In DNA, the CDR3 is TGTGCCAGTAGTATCGGGACGGGAGTTGGCAACGAGCAGTACTTC.

The chain uses TRBV4-2 and TRBJ1-5; D may be TRBD1 (6 bases). The V and J ends lost 1 base and 2 bases respectively, with 9 bases between them. CDR3 length: 15 amino acids. Germline V gene sequence: CDR1 LGHNA, CDR2 YNFKEQ. For the CDR3, the DNA is TGTGCCAGCAGCCAAGCAGGGGTCGGCAATCAGCCCCAGCATTTT. Translated: CASSQAGVGNQPQHF.

The chain carries TRBV7-2 and TRBJ2-7, with a possible D match to TRBD2 (6 bases). Deletions cut 2 bases from V and 4 bases from J, with 15 bases between. The CDR3 totals 15 residues. Germline lookup yields CDR1 SGHTA and CDR2 FQGNSA. The CDR3 DNA sequence: TGTGCCAGCAGCTTATACGGGACTCCTTATTACGAGCAGTACTTC. It codes for CASSLYGTPYYEQYF.

The chain links TRBV19 to TRBJ1-5, with D possibly matching TRBD1 (6 bases). The CDR3 sequence is 15 residues long. The V end was cut by 1 base, the J end by 4 bases, with 11 bases between. Germline-derived CDR1 and CDR2 are LNHDA and SQIVND (reference sequence). The CDR3 loop is CASSIGQEINQPQHF. Written as DNA, the CDR3 is TGTGCCAGTAGTATAGGACAGGAAATAAATCAGCCCCAGCATTTT.

The chain carries TRBV11-2 and TRBJ1-2; D perhaps matches TRBD1 (5 bases). This CDR3 has 13 residues. V gave up 1 base and J gave up 8 bases, with 11 bases separating them. In germline, CDR1 is SGHAT, CDR2 FQNNGV. For the CDR3, the DNA is TGTGCCAGCAGCTTAGCCCGACAGCTCGGCTACACCTTC. Amino acids: CASSLARQLGYTF. Full variable domain (outside the CDR3, taken from reference TRBV11-2 and TRBJ1-2): EAGVAQSPRYKIIEKRQSVAFWCNPISGHATLYWYQQILGQGPKLLIQFQNNGVVDDSQLPKDRFSAERLKGVDSTLKIQPAKLEDSAVYLCASSLARQLGYTFGSGTRLTVV.

The V call is TRBV30, the J call TRBJ2-1; 8 bases align to TRBD2. The CDR3 is made up of 14 amino acids. Germline-derived CDR1 and CDR2 are GTSNPN and SVGIG (reference sequence). Losses at the gene ends were 7 bases for V and 6 bases for J; bases not matched to a gene: 11. The CDR3 DNA is TGTGCCTTAAATCAGGGCGGGAGGTTCAATGAGCAGTTCTTC. Translation: CALNQGGRFNEQFF.

This rearrangement joins TRBV28 to TRBJ2-1, with D possibly TRBD2 on 6 matching bases. This CDR3 contains 15 residues. V was trimmed by 6 bases and J by 5 bases, leaving 17 bases between them. Germline V CDR1 and CDR2: MDHEN, SYDVKM. The chain's CDR3 is CASSRTTLVDNEQFF. DNA of the CDR3: TGTGCCAGCAGCCGGACTACGCTAGTCGACAATGAGCAGTTCTTC.

The chain employs TRBV6-1 and TRBJ1-5; a weak D match, TRBD1 (6 bases). There are 15 residues in the CDR3. From germline, CDR1 is MNHNS and CDR2 SASEGT. The V and J ends lost 4 bases and 3 bases respectively, with 13 bases between them. CDR3 in DNA: TGTGCCAGCAGTGGGGGGGCGCTGAACAATCAGCCCCAGCATTTT. As protein: CASSGGALNNQPQHF.

The J gene is TRBJ1-1, the V gene TRBV10-3; 9 bases are a match to TRBD1. CDR1 and CDR2 (germline): ENHRY, SYGVKD. V was clipped by 6 bases and J by 1 base; unmatched bases: 3. The CDR3 spans 14 residues. The CDR3: CAIRGQGGNTEAFF. DNA of the CDR3: TGTGCCATCAGGGGACAGGGAGGGAACACTGAAGCTTTCTTT.

This rearrangement joins TRBV19 to TRBJ2-7; 10 bases map to TRBD2. V lost 3 bases, J lost 2 bases, and 4 bases stayed unmatched. Germline V CDR1 and CDR2: LNHDA, SQIVND (reference sequence). This CDR3 is built from 15 residues. The CDR3 loop reads CASSMALAGPYEQYF. In DNA, the CDR3 is TGTGCCAGTAGTATGGCACTAGCGGGGCCCTACGAGCAGTACTTC.

The V call is TRBV30, the J call TRBJ2-3; D possibly matches TRBD1 or TRBD2 (5 bases each). The CDR3 sequence is 14 residues long. Trimming stripped 5 bases from V and 5 bases from J, with 17 bases between. From germline, CDR1 is GTSNPN and CDR2 SVGIG (reference sequence). The CDR3 DNA reads as TGTGCCTGGGGGGACGGCCACAGATTAGATACGCAGTATTTT. Its translation: CAWGDGHRLDTQYF.

V and J are TRBV25-1 and TRBJ2-5; the match to TRBD1 covers 7 bases. With 1 base clipped from V and 1 base from J, the junction kept 3 bases outside the gene matches. From germline, CDR1 is MGHDK and CDR2 SYGVNS. This CDR3 spans 15 amino acids. The CDR3, as DNA: TGTGCCAGCAGTGAATTAGGGGACAGCCAAGAGACCCAGTACTTC. It encodes CASSELGDSQETQYF.

The chain has TRBV5-1 and TRBJ2-7; TRBD1 agrees at 11 bases. The J segment lost 2 bases and the V segment lost 4 bases, leaving 8 bases of the junction unmatched. CDR1 and CDR2 from the germline V gene are SGHRS and YFSETQ. The CDR3 runs to 16 residues. The CDR3 protein is CASSTSRDRGAYEQYF. CDR3 nucleotide sequence: TGCGCCAGCAGCACATCCCGGGACAGGGGGGCCTACGAGCAGTACTTC.

The chain uses TRBV11-2 and TRBJ1-1; D is possibly TRBD1 (6 bases). V lost 4 bases and J lost 1, with 13 bases in between. CDR3 length equals 15 residues. From germline, CDR1 is SGHAT and CDR2 FQNNGV. The CDR3 DNA follows: TGTGCCAGCAGCTCAACAGGGCGGGGGAACACTGAAGCTTTCTTT. Translation: CASSSTGRGNTEAFF.